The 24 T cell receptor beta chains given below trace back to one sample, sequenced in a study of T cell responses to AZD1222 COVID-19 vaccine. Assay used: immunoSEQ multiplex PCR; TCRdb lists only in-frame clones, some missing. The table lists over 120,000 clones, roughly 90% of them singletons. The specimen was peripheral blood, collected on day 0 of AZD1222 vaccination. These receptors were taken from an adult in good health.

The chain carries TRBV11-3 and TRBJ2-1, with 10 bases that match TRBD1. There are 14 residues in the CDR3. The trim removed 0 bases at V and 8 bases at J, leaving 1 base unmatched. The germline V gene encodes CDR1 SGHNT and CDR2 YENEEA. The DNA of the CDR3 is TGTGCCAGCAGCTTAGAGGGGACAGGGGATGAGCAGTTCTTC. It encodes CASSLEGTGDEQFF.

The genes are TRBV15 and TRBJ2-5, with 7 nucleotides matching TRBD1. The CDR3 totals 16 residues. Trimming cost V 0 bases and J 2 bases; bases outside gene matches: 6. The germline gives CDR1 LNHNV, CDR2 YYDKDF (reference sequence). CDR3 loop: CATSRDSSRGQETQYF. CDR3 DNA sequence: TGTGCCACCAGCAGAGACTCTAGCAGGGGGCAAGAGACCCAGTACTTC.

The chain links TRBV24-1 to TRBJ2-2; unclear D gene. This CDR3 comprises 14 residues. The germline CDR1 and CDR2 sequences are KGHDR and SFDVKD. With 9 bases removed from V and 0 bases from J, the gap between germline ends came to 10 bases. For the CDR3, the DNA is TGTGCCACCGGCAACCTAGCGAACACCGGGGAGCTGTTTTTT. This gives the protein CATGNLANTGELFF.

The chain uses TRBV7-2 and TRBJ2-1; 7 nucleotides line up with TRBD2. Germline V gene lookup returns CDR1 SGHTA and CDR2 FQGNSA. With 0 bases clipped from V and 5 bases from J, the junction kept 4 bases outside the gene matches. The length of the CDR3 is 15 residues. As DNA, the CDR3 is TGTGCCAGCAGCTTAGCGGCTAGCGGAAACAATGAGCAGTTCTTC. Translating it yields CASSLAASGNNEQFF.

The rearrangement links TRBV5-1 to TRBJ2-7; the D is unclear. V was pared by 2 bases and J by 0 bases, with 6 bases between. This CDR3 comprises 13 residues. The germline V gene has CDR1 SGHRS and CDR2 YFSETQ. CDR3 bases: TGCGCCAGCAGCTTTACGAGCTCCTACGAGCAGTACTTC. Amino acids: CASSFTSSYEQYF.

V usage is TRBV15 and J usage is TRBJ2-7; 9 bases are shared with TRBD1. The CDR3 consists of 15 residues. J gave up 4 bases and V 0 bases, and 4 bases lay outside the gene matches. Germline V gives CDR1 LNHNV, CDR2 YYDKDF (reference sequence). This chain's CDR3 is CATSREKGQGYEQYF. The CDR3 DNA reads TGTGCCACCAGCAGAGAAAAGGGACAGGGTTACGAGCAGTACTTC.

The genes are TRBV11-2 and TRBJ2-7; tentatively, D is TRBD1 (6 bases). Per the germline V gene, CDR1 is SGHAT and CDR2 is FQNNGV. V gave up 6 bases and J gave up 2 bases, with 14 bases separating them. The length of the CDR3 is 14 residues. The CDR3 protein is CASSQTGAAYEQYF. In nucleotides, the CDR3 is TGTGCCAGCAGTCAGACAGGAGCCGCCTACGAGCAGTACTTC.

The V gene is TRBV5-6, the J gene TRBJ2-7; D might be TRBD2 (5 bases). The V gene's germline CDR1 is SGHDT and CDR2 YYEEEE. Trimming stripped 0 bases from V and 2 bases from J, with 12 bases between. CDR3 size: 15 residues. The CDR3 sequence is CASSLGKGAPYEQYF. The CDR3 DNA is TGTGCCAGCAGCTTGGGTAAGGGAGCGCCCTACGAGCAGTACTTC.

In nucleotides, the CDR3 is TGTGCCAGCAGTTACCCGCCCGGGACTAATTCACCCCTCCACTTT. It specifies CASSYPPGTNSPLHF. The chain employs TRBV6-6 and TRBJ1-6, with D perhaps TRBD1 (5 bases). The V gene's germline CDR1 is MNHNY and CDR2 SVGAGI (reference sequence). Trimming removed 2 bases from V and 6 bases from J, with 11 bases in between. The CDR3 sequence is 15 residues long.

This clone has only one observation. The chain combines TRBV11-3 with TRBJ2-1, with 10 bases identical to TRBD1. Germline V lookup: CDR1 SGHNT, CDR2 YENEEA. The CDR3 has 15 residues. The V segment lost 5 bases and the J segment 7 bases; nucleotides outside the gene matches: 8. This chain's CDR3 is CASSADRGRLNEQFF. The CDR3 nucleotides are TGTGCCAGCAGCGCCGACAGGGGGCGCCTTAATGAGCAGTTCTTC.

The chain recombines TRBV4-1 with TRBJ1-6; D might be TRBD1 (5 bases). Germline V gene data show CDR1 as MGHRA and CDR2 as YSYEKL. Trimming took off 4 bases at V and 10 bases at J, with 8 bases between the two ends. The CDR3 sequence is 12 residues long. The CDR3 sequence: CASSLRESPLHF. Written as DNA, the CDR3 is TGCGCCAGCAGCCTCAGGGAATCACCCCTCCACTTT.

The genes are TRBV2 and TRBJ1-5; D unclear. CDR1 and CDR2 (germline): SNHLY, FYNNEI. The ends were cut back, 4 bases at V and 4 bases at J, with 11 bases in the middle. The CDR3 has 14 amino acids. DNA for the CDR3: TGTGCCAGCAGTGGCCTCAGGAGAAATCAGCCCCAGCATTTT. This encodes CASSGLRRNQPQHF.

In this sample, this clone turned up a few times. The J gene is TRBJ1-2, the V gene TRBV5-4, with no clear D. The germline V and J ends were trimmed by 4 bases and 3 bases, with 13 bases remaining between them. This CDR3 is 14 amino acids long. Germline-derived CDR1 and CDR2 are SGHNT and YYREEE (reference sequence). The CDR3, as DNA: TGTGCCAGCAGCCCCCGGGGTGGGGACTATGGCTACACCTTC. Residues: CASSPRGGDYGYTF.

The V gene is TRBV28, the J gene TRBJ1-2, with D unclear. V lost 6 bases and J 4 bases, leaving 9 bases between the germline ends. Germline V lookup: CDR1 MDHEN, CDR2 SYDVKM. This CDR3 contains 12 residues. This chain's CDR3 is CASSNLRYGYTF. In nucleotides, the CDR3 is TGTGCCAGCAGCAACCTCCGCTATGGCTACACCTTC.

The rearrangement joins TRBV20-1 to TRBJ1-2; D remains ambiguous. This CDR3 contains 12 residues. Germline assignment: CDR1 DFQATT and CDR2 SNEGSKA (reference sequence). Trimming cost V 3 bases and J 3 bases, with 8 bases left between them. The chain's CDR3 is CSASQMDYGYTF. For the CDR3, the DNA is TGCAGTGCTAGTCAAATGGACTATGGCTACACCTTC.

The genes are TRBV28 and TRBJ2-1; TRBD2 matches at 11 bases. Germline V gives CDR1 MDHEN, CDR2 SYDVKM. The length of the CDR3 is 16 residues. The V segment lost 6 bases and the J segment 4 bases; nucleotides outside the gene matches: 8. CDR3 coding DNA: TGTGCCAGCAGCCCGCCTCTAGCGGGAGGTTACAATGAGCAGTTCTTC. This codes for CASSPPLAGGYNEQFF.

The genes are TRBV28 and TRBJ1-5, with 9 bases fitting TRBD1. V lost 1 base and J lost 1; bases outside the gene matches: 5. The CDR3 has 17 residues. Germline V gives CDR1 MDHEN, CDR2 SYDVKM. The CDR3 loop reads CASSLLGGTGSNQPQHF. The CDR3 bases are TGTGCCAGCAGTTTATTAGGGGGGACAGGGAGCAATCAGCCCCAGCATTTT.

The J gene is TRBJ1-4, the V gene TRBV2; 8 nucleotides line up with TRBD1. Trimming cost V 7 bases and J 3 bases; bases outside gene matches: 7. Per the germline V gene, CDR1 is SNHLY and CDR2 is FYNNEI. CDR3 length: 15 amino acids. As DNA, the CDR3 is TGTGCCAGCATTATGGACAGGGAGGCTAATGAAAAACTGTTTTTT. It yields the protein CASIMDREANEKLFF.

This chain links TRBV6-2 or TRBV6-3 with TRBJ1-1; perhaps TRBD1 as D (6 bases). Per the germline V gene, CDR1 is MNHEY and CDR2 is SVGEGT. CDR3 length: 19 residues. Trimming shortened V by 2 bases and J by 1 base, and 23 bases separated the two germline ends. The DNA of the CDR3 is TGTGCCAGCAGTTACACCCGAGAGGGGGGCTGGTACCCGAACACTGAAGCTTTCTTT. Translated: CASSYTREGGWYPNTEAFF.

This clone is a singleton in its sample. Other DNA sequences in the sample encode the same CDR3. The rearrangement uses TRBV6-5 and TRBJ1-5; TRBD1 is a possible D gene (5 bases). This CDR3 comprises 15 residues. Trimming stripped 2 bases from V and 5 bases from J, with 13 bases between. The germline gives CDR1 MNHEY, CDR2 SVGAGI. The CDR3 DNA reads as TGTGCCAGCAGTTACACCACAGGATCCGATCAGCCCCAGCATTTT. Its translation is CASSYTTGSDQPQHF.

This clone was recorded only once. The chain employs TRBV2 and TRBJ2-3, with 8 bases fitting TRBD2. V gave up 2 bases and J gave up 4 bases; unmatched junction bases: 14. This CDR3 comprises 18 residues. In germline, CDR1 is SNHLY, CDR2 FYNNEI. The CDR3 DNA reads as TGTGCCAGCAGTGAATACAGGATTCCGGGACTAGACGCAGATACGCAGTATTTT. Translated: CASSEYRIPGLDADTQYF.

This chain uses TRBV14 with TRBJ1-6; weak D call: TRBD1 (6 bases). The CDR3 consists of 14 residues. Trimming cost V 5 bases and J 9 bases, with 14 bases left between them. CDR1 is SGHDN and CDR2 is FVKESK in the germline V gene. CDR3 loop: CASSAGGWGSPLHF. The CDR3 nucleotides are TGTGCCAGCAGCGCCGGGGGCTGGGGTTCACCCCTCCACTTT.

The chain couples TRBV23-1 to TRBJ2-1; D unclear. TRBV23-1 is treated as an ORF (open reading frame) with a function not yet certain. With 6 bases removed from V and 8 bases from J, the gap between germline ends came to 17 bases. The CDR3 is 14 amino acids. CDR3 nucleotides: TGCGCCAGCAGCCACGGTTGGGGTAAGCATGAGCAGTTCTTC. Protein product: CASSHGWGKHEQFF.

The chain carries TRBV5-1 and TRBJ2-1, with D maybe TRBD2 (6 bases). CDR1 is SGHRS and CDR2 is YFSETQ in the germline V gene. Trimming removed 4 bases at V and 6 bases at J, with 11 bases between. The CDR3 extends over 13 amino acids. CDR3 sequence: CASSALAANEQFF. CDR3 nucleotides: TGCGCCAGCAGCGCTTTAGCGGCCAATGAGCAGTTCTTC.